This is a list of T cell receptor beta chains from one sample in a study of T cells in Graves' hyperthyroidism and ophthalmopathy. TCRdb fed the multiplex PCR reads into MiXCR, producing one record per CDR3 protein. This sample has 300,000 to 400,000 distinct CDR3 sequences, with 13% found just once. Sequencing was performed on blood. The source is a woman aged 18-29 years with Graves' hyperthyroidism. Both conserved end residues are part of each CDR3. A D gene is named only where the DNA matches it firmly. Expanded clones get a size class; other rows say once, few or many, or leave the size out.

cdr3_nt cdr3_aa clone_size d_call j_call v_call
TGTGCCAGCAGTGCCTTAGGGACGGAAGGCACTGAAGCTTTCTTT CASSALGTEGTEAFF many . TRBJ1-1 TRBV6-1
TGTGCCAGCAGCTCATGGGGGAGGGGCGAGCAGTACTTC CASSSWGRGEQYF many TRBD2 TRBJ2-7 TRBV7-2
TGTGCCAGCATGGGGGGACTAGCGGGAGGCGGGGAGCTGTTTTTT CASMGGLAGGGELFF . TRBD2 TRBJ2-2 TRBV27
TGTGCCAGCAGCCAACAATGGCGTAACAATGAGCAGTTCTTC CASSQQWRNNEQFF . . TRBJ2-1 TRBV3-1
TGTGCCAGCAGCCAGGCCGGGACTAGCTACAATGAGCAGTTCTTC CASSQAGTSYNEQFF many TRBD2 TRBJ2-1 TRBV7-6
TGTGCCAGCAGGGGGATTAAATCGGAAGCTTTCTTT CASRGIKSEAFF many . TRBJ1-1 TRBV12-3/TRBV12-4
TGTGCCAGTAGTATAGTTGCGGGGGGAGGTTACAATGAGCAGTTCTTC CASSIVAGGGYNEQFF many TRBD2 TRBJ2-1 TRBV19
TGTGCCAGCAGTGATTGGAGGGGCCGTATGACAGATACGCAGTATTTT CASSDWRGRMTDTQYF . . TRBJ2-3 TRBV27
TGTGCCAGCAGTGCCTCAGGAGGTGGACAGCCCCAGCATTTT CASSASGGGQPQHF . . TRBJ1-5 TRBV6-1
TGTGCCAGCAGTGGTTCGACAGGGCTCAAGGTGGAGACCCAGTACTTC CASSGSTGLKVETQYF many TRBD1 TRBJ2-5 TRBV6-1
TGTGCCAGCAGCCCCCCGGGGTTGGGGGATCAGCCCCAGCATTTT CASSPPGLGDQPQHF many . TRBJ1-5 TRBV12-3/TRBV12-4
TGTGCTAGTGGACTGGGGGAGGGTTTCTCTGGAAACACCATATATTTT CASGLGEGFSGNTIYF many . TRBJ1-3 TRBV12-5
TGTGCCAGCAGCCCTCAGCAAGGCAGGAGACAGCAGTTCTTC CASSPQQGRRQQFF few . TRBJ2-1 TRBV7-6
TGTGCCAGCAGCCCCAGACTAGCGGTCGACTCAGACACGCAGTATTTT CASSPRLAVDSDTQYF . TRBD2 TRBJ2-3 TRBV11-3
TGTGCCACCTCAGGGGCAAATCAGCCCCAGCATTTT CATSGANQPQHF many . TRBJ1-5 TRBV12-3/TRBV12-4
TGTGCCAGCAGGCTAGCGGGGTATGCAGATACGCAGTATTTT CASRLAGYADTQYF . TRBD2 TRBJ2-3 TRBV28
TGTGCCAGCACCAATCTAGGTAGCGTCCGTGAAAAACTGTTTTTT CASTNLGSVREKLFF many . TRBJ1-4 TRBV28
TGTGCCACCAGTGACCACCCGGAGACCCAGTACTTC CATSDHPETQYF many . TRBJ2-5 TRBV24-1
TGTGCCAGCAGCGTGGGGGGGTCGGGCGGAGGAAGCTCCTACGAGCAGTACTTC CASSVGGSGGGSSYEQYF . TRBD2 TRBJ2-7 TRBV9
TGTGCCAGCAGCTTACGGGGAGGGACCTACGAGCAGTACTTC CASSLRGGTYEQYF many TRBD2 TRBJ2-7 TRBV7-9
TGTGCCAGCAGTGACTACAGGACGGAAGAGACCCAGTACTTC CASSDYRTEETQYF . . TRBJ2-5 TRBV28
TGTGCCAGCAGCTTCCCCTGGGACATCGATGGCTACACCTTC CASSFPWDIDGYTF few . TRBJ1-2 TRBV6-1
TGTGCCAGCAGCTTAGTGTCCGGGGAGGGCCAGCCCCAGCATTTT CASSLVSGEGQPQHF many . TRBJ1-5 TRBV7-2
TGTGCCAGCAGCTTAGATTACACGGGGGTTTATGGCTACACCTTC CASSLDYTGVYGYTF many . TRBJ1-2 TRBV11-2
TGTGCCAGCAGAACCACACAAGGGGGCCGGCAGCCCCAGCATTTT CASRTTQGGRQPQHF many TRBD1 TRBJ1-5 TRBV6-1
TGCGCCAGCAGCCAAGGGGTCCTACAGGGAAATATCTATGGCTACACCTTC CASSQGVLQGNIYGYTF many . TRBJ1-2 TRBV4-1
TGTGCCAGCAGCTTTGTGTTCGGGCAAGGAAACACCATATATTTT CASSFVFGQGNTIYF few . TRBJ1-3 TRBV7-9
TGTGCCAGCACAAACAGCGAAAACTATGGCTACACCTTC CASTNSENYGYTF . . TRBJ1-2 TRBV6-2/TRBV6-3
TGTGCCAGCAGCTTATTCCGGGCGGAACCTAATGAAAAACTGTTTTTT CASSLFRAEPNEKLFF once . TRBJ1-4 TRBV7-2